This T cell receptor beta chain was recorded in a study of identical twins. Findings and caveats of the study: Low generation-probability sequences were in excess among twin-shared out-of-frame alpha sequences. Without tracking the same donors, conclusions rested on cross-sectional statistical analysis.

Concerning this clonotype itself: As yet, its antigen is unknown.

Deletions cut 6 bases from V and 0 bases from J, with 6 bases between. Germline V CDR1 and CDR2: DFQATT, SNEGSKA (reference sequence). This CDR3 is 12 amino acids long. TCRdb redid the calling of the 5' RACE reads with MiXCR, one entry per CDR3 protein. This repertoire shows fewer than 650,000 distinct CDR3 sequences, roughly 6.6% found once; its top ten account for roughly 1.6%. The same data also went into a second study, on yellow fever vaccine responses in identical twins. That source adds: Reportedly, twins' vaccine T cell responses looked partly convergent and partly personalized.

The V gene is TRBV20-1, the J gene TRBJ1-5; D is unclear. The receptor was isolated from a woman between 18 and 29 years old in good health. Sequenced material: PBMCs. The CDR3 is CSAQYSNQPQHF. The CDR3 DNA is TGCAGTGCACAGTATAGCAATCAGCCCCAGCATTTT.